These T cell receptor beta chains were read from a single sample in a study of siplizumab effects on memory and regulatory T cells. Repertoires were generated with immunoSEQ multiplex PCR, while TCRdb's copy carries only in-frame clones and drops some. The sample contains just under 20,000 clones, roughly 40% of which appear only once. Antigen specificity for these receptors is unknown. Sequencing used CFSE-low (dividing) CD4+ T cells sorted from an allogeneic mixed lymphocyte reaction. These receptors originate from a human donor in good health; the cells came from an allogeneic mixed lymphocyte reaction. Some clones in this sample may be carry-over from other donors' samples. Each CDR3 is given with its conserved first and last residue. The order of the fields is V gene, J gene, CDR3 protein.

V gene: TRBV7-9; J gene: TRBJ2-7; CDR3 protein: CASSFGLARNEQYF
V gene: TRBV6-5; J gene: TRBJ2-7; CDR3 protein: CASSASGLFTYEQYF
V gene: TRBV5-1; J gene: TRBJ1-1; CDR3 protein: CASSSLPPGTTEAFF
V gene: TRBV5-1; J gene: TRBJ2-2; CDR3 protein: CASRGQGIETGELFF
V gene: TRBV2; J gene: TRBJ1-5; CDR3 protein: CASSEGQAGNQPQHF
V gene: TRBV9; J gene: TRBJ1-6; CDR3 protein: CASSGDRDNSPLHF
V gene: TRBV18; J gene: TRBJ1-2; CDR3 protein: CASSPETTGGYGYTF
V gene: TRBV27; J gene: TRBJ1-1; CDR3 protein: CASARKEWTEAFF
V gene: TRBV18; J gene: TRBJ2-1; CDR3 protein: CASSPRFSGGADYNEQFF
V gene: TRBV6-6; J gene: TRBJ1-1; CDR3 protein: CASNRRVPNTEAFF
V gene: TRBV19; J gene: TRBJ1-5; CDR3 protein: CASSMRVPNQPQHF
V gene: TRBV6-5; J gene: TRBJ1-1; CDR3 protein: CASSRTDAANTEAFF
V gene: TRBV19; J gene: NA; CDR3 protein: CASSRPGNYEQYF